This T cell receptor beta chain was recovered during a study of cytomegalovirus exposure and HLA in healthy donors. Whole-study results and caveats: A later analysis revealed that TCR association rates differed between HLA loci, peaking at DRB1 and bottoming out at HLA-C. Per a later analysis, 18,000 or so TCR beta sequences showed association with HLA alleles at 0.05 false discovery rate. A classifier reportedly called cytomegalovirus status with high sensitivity and specificity.

With regard to this clone: Its antigen is undetermined.

The primer mix had 60 Vbeta and 13 Jbeta primers. The repertoire was sequenced with immunoSEQ multiplex PCR; TCRdb's copy has only in-frame clones and lacks some. In the table there are 80,000 to 95,000 clones, more than 55% of which are singletons. V shed 3 bases, J shed 3 bases, and the junction held 5 bases outside the gene matches. This CDR3 comprises 16 residues. The sequenced sample consisted of PBMCs. The receptor's source is a human donor in good health. The chain is built from TRBV5-7 and TRBJ1-5; 11 nucleotides align to TRBD1. TRBV5-7 is assigned to the ORF class and has an uncertain function. CDR3 DNA: TGTGCCAGCAGCTCCATGGACAGGGGGCCCAATCAGCCCCAGCATTTT. It is translated as CASSSMDRGPNQPQHF.